The rows below give T cell receptor beta chains drawn from one sample of a study of blood T cells in healthy people across ages. Each CDR3 protein gets one entry after TCRdb re-called the 5' RACE reads with MiXCR. This repertoire shows about 1.5 million distinct CDR3 sequences, 40% to 50% found once; its top ten account for approximately 7.9%. The sample consisted of blood. These receptors all come from a young woman in good health. Both conserved end residues are part of each CDR3. D genes are given only for firm matches. The size of a clone is reported for some rows only, either as once, few or many, or as a class for expanded clones.

d_call clone_size j_call v_call cdr3_nt cdr3_aa
NA NA TRBJ1-2 TRBV19 TGTGCCAGTGGCGCCTCAGGCAGCAATCCCAACTATGGCTACACCTTC CASGASGSNPNYGYTF
NA NA TRBJ2-2 TRBV5-5 TGTGCCAGCAGCTTGAGGGTCAGTTGGCCCGGGGAGCTGTTTTTT CASSLRVSWPGELFF
TRBD2 NA TRBJ2-1 TRBV7-2 TGTGCCAGCAGGTTAAGCGGGAGCGCCTACAATGAGCAGTTCTTC CASRLSGSAYNEQFF
NA few TRBJ1-2 TRBV27 TGTGCCAGCAGTTTAAGTTGGAGGTATGGCTACACCTTC CASSLSWRYGYTF
TRBD2 few TRBJ2-7 TRBV2 TGTGCCAGCAGGGGAGGGACCAACCACGAGCAGTACTTC CASRGGTNHEQYF
TRBD2 few TRBJ2-1 TRBV6-1 TGTGCCAGCAGTCATAGGACTAGCGGGAGGAGAAGCTCCTACAATGAGCAGTTCTTC CASSHRTSGRRSSYNEQFF
TRBD2 NA TRBJ2-7 TRBV2 TGTGCCAGCCGGGAGGCGCCCAACGGGGAGCAGTACTTC CASREAPNGEQYF
NA NA TRBJ1-1 TRBV5-1 TGCGCCAGCAGCCCCGTACAAGGCACTGAAGCTTTCTTT CASSPVQGTEAFF
NA few TRBJ1-2 TRBV7-9 TGTGCCAGCAGCTTAGTGGAGGGACCTAACTATGGCTACACCTTC CASSLVEGPNYGYTF
TRBD2 NA TRBJ2-3 TRBV13 TGTGCCAGCAGCTTCATCTACGGGGGGGGCACCACAGATACGCAGTATTTT CASSFIYGGGTTDTQYF
TRBD2 NA TRBJ2-7 TRBV20-1 TGCAGTGCAGCTAGCGGGAGTTCCTCCTACGAGCAGTACTTC CSAASGSSSYEQYF
NA NA TRBJ2-3 TRBV12-5 TGTGCTAGTGGTTTGGTCCTGGGGTCACCGGCAGATACGCAGTATTTT CASGLVLGSPADTQYF
TRBD1 many TRBJ2-1 TRBV3-1 TGTGCCAGCAGCCAGGGACAGGGATACAATGAGCAGTTCTTC CASSQGQGYNEQFF
TRBD2 NA TRBJ2-3 TRBV20-1 TGCAGTGCTAGATCCGGGACTACGCTCACAGATACGCAGTATTTT CSARSGTTLTDTQYF
NA NA TRBJ2-7 TRBV3-1 TGTGCCAGCAGCCAAGGGAACCGGCCCAAATTAACCTACGAGCAGTACTTC CASSQGNRPKLTYEQYF
NA NA TRBJ1-2 TRBV5-1 TGCGCCAGCAGCTTGCGGGATCAAGATGGCTACACCTTC CASSLRDQDGYTF
TRBD2 NA TRBJ2-7 TRBV18 TGTGCCAGCTCACCACAGACTAGCGGGTACTCCGAGCAGTACTTC CASSPQTSGYSEQYF
NA few TRBJ1-2 TRBV3-1 TGTGCCAGCAGCCAGTCCCAAATCCGGGGCTACACCTTC CASSQSQIRGYTF
TRBD1 NA TRBJ2-5 TRBV2 TGTGCCAGCCTGACAGGGGGCGAAAAAGAGACCCAGTACTTC CASLTGGEKETQYF
NA NA TRBJ2-7 TRBV6-5 TGTGCCAGCAGGAACGGGGGCCTCTCCTACGAGCAGTACTTC CASRNGGLSYEQYF
NA few TRBJ2-7 TRBV5-1 TGCGCCAGCACCTGGTCCTACGAGCAGTACTTC CASTWSYEQYF
NA few TRBJ2-6 TRBV6-2/TRBV6-3 TGTGCCAGCAGTTCACACAGGGAGTCTGGGGCCAACGTCCTGACTTTC CASSSHRESGANVLTF
NA NA TRBJ2-7 TRBV28 TGTGCCAGCATGAATCCCCGCGGAGGAAGCTACGAGCAGTACTTC CASMNPRGGSYEQYF
TRBD1 NA TRBJ1-6 TRBV27 TGTGCCAGCAGCCCGACAGGGAGGGATTCACCCCTCCACTTT CASSPTGRDSPLHF
NA NA TRBJ2-7 TRBV5-1 TGCGCCAGCAGCCCCGGGAAGACAGCCCTCACCTACGAGCAGTACTTC CASSPGKTALTYEQYF
TRBD1 few TRBJ2-7 TRBV29-1 TGCAGCGTTGATCGTCCAGGGGGCCTCGAGCAGTACTTC CSVDRPGGLEQYF
NA NA TRBJ1-1 TRBV7-9 TGTGCCAGCAGCATAGTACAGGGTGGGACTGAAGCTTTCTTT CASSIVQGGTEAFF
TRBD1 few TRBJ2-3 TRBV27 TGTGCCAGCAGTTTGTCCGGGACAGGGCCCACAGATACGCAGTATTTT CASSLSGTGPTDTQYF
NA few TRBJ1-4 TRBV4-1 TGCGCCAGCAGCTCTCGACGGGAAACTAATGAAAAACTGTTTTTT CASSSRRETNEKLFF
NA NA TRBJ2-5 TRBV12-3/TRBV12-4 TGTGCCAGCAGTCCCCGGACAGCCTTGGAGACCCAGTACTTC CASSPRTALETQYF
TRBD1 NA TRBJ2-7 TRBV5-5 TGTGCCAGCCGTCGGGACAGGCCCCCTCCACGAGGGTACGAGCAGTACTTC CASRRDRPPPRGYEQYF
NA NA TRBJ2-3 TRBV27 TGTGCCAGCAGTTTACGCAGGACGACAGATACGCAGTATTTT CASSLRRTTDTQYF
NA many TRBJ2-1 TRBV2 TGTGCCAGCAGTGAACTAGCGTCCGATGAGGAGGAGCAGTTCTTC CASSELASDEEEQFF
NA NA TRBJ1-1 TRBV2 TGTGCCAGCAGGAGTTATGGACAAGGGGCCACTGAAGCTTTCTTT CASRSYGQGATEAFF
NA NA TRBJ2-1 TRBV21-1 TGTGCCAGCACGCTCCAGAGGGTGGACAGGAAGCAGTTCTTC CASTLQRVDRKQFF
TRBD2 NA TRBJ2-5 TRBV9 TGTGCCAGCAGCGTCGGACTAGCGGCTAATGAGCAGTACTTC CASSVGLAANEQYF
NA few TRBJ1-1 TRBV7-2 TGTGCCAGCAGCGCAAGGGGAGGGGGGGGCACTGAAGCTTTCTTT CASSARGGGGTEAFF